This T cell receptor beta chain derives from a study of a mutant IDH1 vaccine in newly diagnosed glioma. Study overall: Treated patients comprised around 60% males and around 40% females, mean age approximately 37 years. Receipt of radiotherapy, temozolomide, or both preceded the study, and most received both.

Time point meaning: baseline, week 1 (first vaccination visit). Treatment noted: pre-vaccination baseline after standard-of-care therapy. The study enrolled donors with new WHO grade 3 or 4 IDH1-mutant, ATRX-lost astrocytomas. A word on this clone: No antigen is known for it.

Assay used: immunoSEQ multiplex PCR; TCRdb lists only in-frame clones, some missing. Of some 60,000 clones in the sample, approximately 92% are singletons; the top ten hold around 2.5%. Study-wide points: Pseudoprogression seemingly bore no relation to changes in top peripheral T cell clonotypes.

Germline lookup yields CDR1 MNHGY and CDR2 SAAAGT. V was shortened by 6 bases and J by 2 bases, with 15 bases between the two germline ends. The CDR3 is made up of 15 amino acids. This specimen was PBMCs, taken from a glioma patient treated with radiotherapy, temozolomide or both. This TCR was sampled from a man aged 50 or older with glioma. The chain has TRBV6-8 and TRBJ2-3; perhaps TRBD2 as D (5 bases). The CDR3 coding sequence is TGTGCCAGCAGCCCTCTCGAGCGGTTCACAGATACGCAGTATTTT. Amino acids: CASSPLERFTDTQYF.